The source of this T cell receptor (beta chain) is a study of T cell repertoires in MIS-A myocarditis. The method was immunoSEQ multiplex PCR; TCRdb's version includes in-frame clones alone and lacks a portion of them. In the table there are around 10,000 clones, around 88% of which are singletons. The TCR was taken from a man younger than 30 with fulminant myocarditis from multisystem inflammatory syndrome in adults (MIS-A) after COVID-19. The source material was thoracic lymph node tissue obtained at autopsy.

CDR3 sequence: CASSLVGTSGQETQYF. The CDR3 bases are TGTGCCAGCAGCTTAGTGGGGACTAGCGGCCAAGAGACCCAGTACTTC. The chain carries TRBV7-8 and TRBJ2-5; 11 bases agree with TRBD2. V lost 1 base to trimming and J lost 1 base; unmatched junction nucleotides: 2. There are 16 residues in the CDR3. Germline CDR1 and CDR2: SGHVS and FQNEAQ. The full variable domain, with the rest looked up from reference TRBV7-8 and TRBJ2-5, is GAGVSQSPRYKVAKRGQDVALRCDPISGHVSLFWYQQALGQGPEFLTYFQNEAQLDKSGLPSDRFFAERPEGSVSTLKIQRTQQEDSAVYLCASSLVGTSGQETQYFGPGTRLLVL.